Each of the 9 T cell receptor beta chains below was sequenced from the same sample in a study of STAT3 mutations in large granular lymphocyte leukemia. Sequenced by immunoSEQ multiplex PCR; TCRdb stores in-frame clones only, minus some. Among roughly 29,000 clones, roughly 80% were seen once, and the ten largest hold over 25%. Study-wide results and limits: Every T-LGLL patient had at least one immunodominant TCRbeta clonotype.

No antigens are known for them. Sequenced: peripheral blood mononuclear cells. The receptors derive from a woman aged 50 to 65 with T-cell large granular lymphocyte leukemia. Some clones in this sample may be carry-over from other donors' samples.

This chain links TRBV27 with TRBJ2-7; 7 bases line up with TRBD1. Per germline, CDR1 MNHEY and CDR2 SMNVEV (reference sequence). The CDR3 contains 14 residues. The V and J ends lost 7 bases and 2 bases, in that order; junction bases with no gene match: 8. CDR3 DNA: TGTGCCAGCAAGAGACAGGGAGTACCCTACGAGCAGTACTTC. This codes for CASKRQGVPYEQYF.

This clone was found a few times. The rearrangement joins TRBV18 to TRBJ2-3, with D unresolved. The germline V and J ends were trimmed by 6 bases and 5 bases, with 12 bases remaining between them. CDR1 and CDR2 from the germline V gene are KGHSH and LQKENI. The CDR3 has 13 amino acids. Written as DNA, the CDR3 is TGTGCCAGCTCGAGCTCCCGTCGAGATACGCAGTATTTT. It codes for CASSSSRRDTQYF.

The chain couples TRBV25-1 to TRBJ1-1, with 10 bases that match TRBD1. Germline V gene lookup returns CDR1 MGHDK and CDR2 SYGVNS. V lost 4 bases, J lost 7 bases, and 6 bases stayed unmatched. The CDR3 runs 14 residues. Here the CDR3 reads CASSGLGQGNEAFF. CDR3 sequence (DNA): TGTGCCAGCAGTGGCCTGGGACAGGGGAATGAAGCTTTCTTT.

CDR3 DNA: TGTGCCTGGAGGTGGACTGGTGAGCAGTTCTTC. It is translated as CAWRWTGEQFF. The chain links TRBV30 to TRBJ2-1; a weak D match, TRBD2 (5 bases). This CDR3 contains 11 residues. CDR1 GTSNPN and CDR2 SVGIG come from the germline V gene (reference sequence). V lost 3 bases and J lost 9, with 9 bases in between.

The chain uses TRBV11-2 and TRBJ2-5; D remains unclear. This CDR3 has 15 amino acids. Per the germline V gene, CDR1 is SGHAT and CDR2 is FQNNGV. The ends were cut back, 5 bases at V and 1 base at J, with 14 bases in the middle. The CDR3 is CASSLWWASQETQYF. The CDR3 DNA reads as TGTGCCAGCAGCCTATGGTGGGCAAGCCAAGAGACCCAGTACTTC.

The chain uses TRBV28 and TRBJ2-7; 7 nucleotides agree with TRBD2. The germline CDR1 and CDR2 sequences are MDHEN and SYDVKM. This CDR3 spans 15 amino acids. Trimming cost V 4 bases and J 8 bases; bases outside gene matches: 14. CDR3 in DNA: TGTGCCAGCAGTTCCCCGGCTAGCGGACCCACACAGCAGTACTTC. Its translation: CASSSPASGPTQQYF.

The rearrangement uses TRBV4-1 and TRBJ2-7; D perhaps matches TRBD2 (5 bases). The CDR3 length is 13 residues. CDR1 is MGHRA and CDR2 is YSYEKL in the germline V gene. V was trimmed by 2 bases and J by 7 bases, leaving 12 bases between them. The CDR3 nucleotides are TGCGCCAGCAGCCAAACTAGGTTGGGGGAGCAGTACTTC. Translating it yields CASSQTRLGEQYF.

The gene calls are TRBV20-1 and TRBJ1-4; no definite D call. This CDR3 has 11 residues. Trimming stripped 1 base from V and 7 bases from J, with 4 bases between. The germline CDR1 and CDR2 sequences are DFQATT and SNEGSKA (reference sequence). CDR3 sequence: CSARVFEKLFF. The CDR3 DNA reads TGCAGTGCTAGAGTATTTGAAAAACTGTTTTTT.

This clone came up a few times. J is TRBJ1-5 and V is TRBV27; 10 bases map to TRBD1. The CDR3 is 13 residues long. Germline loops: CDR1 MNHEY, CDR2 SMNVEV (reference sequence). V shed 7 bases, J shed 6 bases, and the junction held 3 bases outside the gene matches. Written as DNA, the CDR3 is TGTGCCAGCAAGACAGGGGGCGGTCAGCCCCAGCATTTT. This encodes CASKTGGGQPQHF.